The rows below give T cell receptor beta chains drawn from one sample of a study of CD8 T cells in ankylosing spondylitis. One entry per CDR3 protein, called by TCRdb with MiXCR from the 5' RACE reads. Here the sample spans around 150,000 distinct CDR3 sequences, 6% to 8.5% being singletons. The sequenced material came from blood, either unsorted or a sorted T cell fraction (not recorded which). The receptor set was obtained from a female donor with ankylosing spondylitis or in good health (not recorded which). The CDR3 runs from the conserved cysteine through the conserved F or W. D genes are given only for firm matches. Rows give clone size only sometimes, using once, few, many, or a class for an expanded clone.

TRBJ2-5,many,TRBV4-1,.,14,TGCGCCAGCAGCTTCCGAGGGATCCAAGAGACCCAGTACTTC,CASSFRGIQETQYF
TRBJ2-2,many,TRBV12-3/TRBV12-4,TRBD1,17,TGTGCCAGCAGTTTGCTAACAGGGGGCCTTTTAACCGGGGAGCTGTTTTTT,CASSLLTGGLLTGELFF
TRBJ1-6,many,TRBV7-3,TRBD1,14,TGTGCCAGCAGCTACACAGGGGGCGGTGCACCCCTCCACTTT,CASSYTGGGAPLHF
TRBJ2-3,many,TRBV12-3/TRBV12-4,.,15,TGTGCCAGCAGGACCGCGGGGGCGAACACAGATACGCAGTATTTT,CASRTAGANTDTQYF
TRBJ2-1,many,TRBV3-1,.,15,TGTGCCAGCAGCCAAGTGGGGGGAGTTTCCCGTGAGCAGTTCTTC,CASSQVGGVSREQFF
TRBJ2-6,many,TRBV10-3,.,15,TGTGCCATCAGTGAGTACGGGGCTGGGGCCAACGTCCTGACTTTC,CAISEYGAGANVLTF
TRBJ1-3,many,TRBV5-1,TRBD1,17,TGCGCCAGCAGCAAAACGGGACAGGCTAACTCTGGAAACACCATATATTTT,CASSKTGQANSGNTIYF
TRBJ2-2,many,TRBV20-1,TRBD2,14,TGCAGTGCCAGGGACTACCAGAACACCGGGGAGCTGTTTTTT,CSARDYQNTGELFF
TRBJ2-7,many,TRBV29-1,TRBD1,13,TGCAGCGTTGGACAGGGGATATCCTACGAGCAGTACTTC,CSVGQGISYEQYF
TRBJ1-5,many,TRBV15,TRBD1,16,TGTGCCACCAGCAGAAACCCCGGGACAGGCAATCAGCCCCAGCATTTT,CATSRNPGTGNQPQHF
TRBJ1-2,many,TRBV4-1,TRBD1,15,TGCGCCAGCAGCCAAGTCATAGGGGGCGAGGATGGCTACACCTTC,CASSQVIGGEDGYTF
TRBJ1-5,many,TRBV7-9,.,13,TGTGCCAGCAGCACGGGGGACAATCAGCCCCAGCATTTT,CASSTGDNQPQHF
TRBJ2-7,many,TRBV3-1,TRBD1,14,TGTGCCAGCAGTCCCCGGACAGGGCCCCACGAGCAGTACTTC,CASSPRTGPHEQYF
TRBJ1-5,many,TRBV20-1,.,17,TGCAGTGCTCGAGGTAGGGGCGCGACTTGGGAGAATCAGCCCCAGCATTTT,CSARGRGATWENQPQHF
TRBJ1-1,many,TRBV12-3/TRBV12-4,.,14,TGTGCCAGCACCCCCGGGTTGTTGAACACTGAAGCTTTCTTT,CASTPGLLNTEAFF
TRBJ2-3,many,TRBV5-1,.,16,TGCGCCAGCAGGCGTACCGGTCAGGGGTTCTCCGATACGCAGTATTTT,CASRRTGQGFSDTQYF
TRBJ1-6,many,TRBV5-1,.,15,TGCGCCAGCAGCTCCTTCGGTAGGAATAATTCACCCCTCCACTTT,CASSSFGRNNSPLHF
TRBJ2-1,many,TRBV24-1,TRBD1,16,TGTGCCACCAGTGACCCGACAGGGGATTCCTACAATGAGCAGTTCTTC,CATSDPTGDSYNEQFF
TRBJ1-2,many,TRBV4-1,.,13,TGCGCCAGCAGCCGACCGGTTTTGGTGAATTACACCTTC,CASSRPVLVNYTF
TRBJ2-2,many,TRBV5-1,.,14,TGCGCCAGCAGCTTGTCCGTCCGGGGTGGGGAGCTGTTTTTT,CASSLSVRGGELFF
TRBJ2-6,many,TRBV29-1,.,16,TGCAGCGTTGAAGACTATCAATCCTCTGGGGCCAACGTCCTGACTTTC,CSVEDYQSSGANVLTF
TRBJ2-3,many,TRBV5-6,.,16,TGTGCCAGCAGCCACAGGGCGGATGGTAGAACAGATACGCAGTATTTT,CASSHRADGRTDTQYF
TRBJ1-2,many,TRBV9,.,16,TGTGCCAGCAGCGTAGCTGGGCAGGCAGGGACCTATGGCTACACCTTC,CASSVAGQAGTYGYTF
TRBJ2-2,many,TRBV6-5,.,15,TGTGCCAGCACTTTTAGCTCTGCGAACACCGGGGAGCTGTTTTTT,CASTFSSANTGELFF
TRBJ1-2,many,TRBV24-1,.,13,TGTGCCACCAGTGATTTCCCCAGGGATGGCTACACCTTC,CATSDFPRDGYTF
TRBJ2-3,many,TRBV19,.,13,TGTGCCAGTAGTATGGGCTACACAGATACGCAGTATTTT,CASSMGYTDTQYF
TRBJ2-1,many,TRBV11-2,.,15,TGTGCCAGCAGCTTACGTTGGGCGGCGAACAATGAGCAGTTCTTC,CASSLRWAANNEQFF
TRBJ2-5,.,TRBV7-6,.,15,TGTGCCAGCAGCCTCACCGGGACGGCACAAGAGACCCAGTACTTC,CASSLTGTAQETQYF
TRBJ2-3,many,TRBV5-1,.,16,TGCGCCAGCAGCTTGGCCACGGACTTCCGCACAGATACGCAGTATTTT,CASSLATDFRTDTQYF
TRBJ2-1,many,TRBV6-2/TRBV6-3,TRBD2,12,TGTGCCAGCAGCCGGGGACTAGATGAGCAGTTCTTC,CASSRGLDEQFF
TRBJ1-3,many,TRBV25-1,.,15,TGTGCCAGCAGCCCCGGACTTCTCTCTGGAAACACCATATATTTT,CASSPGLLSGNTIYF
TRBJ2-1,many,TRBV9,.,15,TGTGCCAGCAGCGTAGGTGGGGCTTCTAACAATGAGCAGTTCTTC,CASSVGGASNNEQFF
TRBJ2-2,many,TRBV9,.,14,TGTGCCAGCAAGAGGCTAGCGAACACCGGGGAGCTGTTTTTT,CASKRLANTGELFF
TRBJ2-1,many,TRBV11-2,TRBD2,15,TGTGCCAGCAGCGCCGTAGCGGGGGGTTACAATGAGCAGTTCTTC,CASSAVAGGYNEQFF
TRBJ1-3,many,TRBV12-3/TRBV12-4,TRBD1,15,TGTGCCAGCAGCCACCGACAGGGCTCTGGAAACACCATATATTTT,CASSHRQGSGNTIYF
TRBJ2-1,many,TRBV6-5,.,14,TGTGCCAGCACCCGGGACTTACCCAACAATGAGCAGTTCTTC,CASTRDLPNNEQFF
TRBJ2-3,many,TRBV20-1,.,14,TGCAGTGCTAGAAGGGACCCAGCCGTCGATACGCAGTATTTT,CSARRDPAVDTQYF
TRBJ1-5,many,TRBV5-1,.,13,TGCGCCAGCAGCTTTACAGGGAATCAGCCCCAGCATTTT,CASSFTGNQPQHF
TRBJ2-7,many,TRBV3-1,.,14,TGTGCCAGCAGCCAAGACGGGGAACCCTACGAGCAGTACTTC,CASSQDGEPYEQYF
TRBJ1-1,many,TRBV11-2,.,15,TGTGCCAGCAGCTTCGAAGGGAGCTTGAACACTGAAGCTTTCTTT,CASSFEGSLNTEAFF
TRBJ1-2,many,TRBV15,.,14,TGTGCCACCAGCAGCCGGGACGGCAACTATGGCTACACCTTC,CATSSRDGNYGYTF
TRBJ1-2,.,TRBV7-2,.,13,TGTGCCAGCAGCCGAACAGGGAACTATGGCTACACCTTC,CASSRTGNYGYTF
TRBJ1-2,many,TRBV7-9,.,14,TGTGCCAGCAGCACCACGCCGGGTACTGGGGGCTACACCTTC,CASSTTPGTGGYTF
TRBJ2-6,many,TRBV25-1,.,15,TGTGCCAGCAGTGAATCCCGCTCTGGGGCCAACGTCCTGACTTTC,CASSESRSGANVLTF
TRBJ1-2,many,TRBV6-4,TRBD1,19,TGTGCCAGCAGGACCACAGGGGCGCCACGACCCCCGGACCTGTATGGCTACACCTTC,CASRTTGAPRPPDLYGYTF
TRBJ2-3,many,TRBV9,TRBD1,14,TGTGCCAGCAGCGATAGGACAGGGACAGATACGCAGTATTTT,CASSDRTGTDTQYF
TRBJ1-1,many,TRBV29-1,.,13,TGCAGCGTCGTGGACTCCATGAACACTGAAGCTTTCTTT,CSVVDSMNTEAFF
TRBJ1-4,many,TRBV27,TRBD1,20,TGTGCCAGCAATCTCGACAGGGACGAATTCCATTTCGGAGAAAATGAAAAACTGTTTTTT,CASNLDRDEFHFGENEKLFF
TRBJ2-3,many,TRBV12-3/TRBV12-4,.,14,TGTGCCAGCAGGTGGGGGGCCAAGGAAGATACGCAGTATTTT,CASRWGAKEDTQYF
TRBJ2-7,many,TRBV4-1,.,16,TGCGCCAGCAGCCCTCTGAGGGTAGCGGCTTCCTACGAGCAGTACTTC,CASSPLRVAASYEQYF
TRBJ2-2,many,TRBV6-2/TRBV6-3,TRBD1,14,TGTGCCAGCAGTCGGCAGGGGGCTACCGGGGAGCTGTTTTTT,CASSRQGATGELFF